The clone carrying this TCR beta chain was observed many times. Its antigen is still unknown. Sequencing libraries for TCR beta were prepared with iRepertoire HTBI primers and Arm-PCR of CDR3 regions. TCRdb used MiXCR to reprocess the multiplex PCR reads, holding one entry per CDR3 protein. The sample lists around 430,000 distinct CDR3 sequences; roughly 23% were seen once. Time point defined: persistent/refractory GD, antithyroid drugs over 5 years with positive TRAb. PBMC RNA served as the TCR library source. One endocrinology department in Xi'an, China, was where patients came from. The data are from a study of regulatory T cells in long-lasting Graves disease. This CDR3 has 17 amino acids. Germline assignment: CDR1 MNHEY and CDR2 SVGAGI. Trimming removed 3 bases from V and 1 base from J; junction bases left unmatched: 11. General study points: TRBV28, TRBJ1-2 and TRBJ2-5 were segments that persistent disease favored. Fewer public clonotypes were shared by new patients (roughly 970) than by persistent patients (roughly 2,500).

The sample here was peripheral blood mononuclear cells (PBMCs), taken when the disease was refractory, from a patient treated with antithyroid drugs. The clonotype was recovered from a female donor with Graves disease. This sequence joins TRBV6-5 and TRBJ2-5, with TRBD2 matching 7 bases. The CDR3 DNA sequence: TGTGCCAGCAGTTATGGACTAGACCCGGCGTCCCAAGAGACCCAGTACTTC. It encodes CASSYGLDPASQETQYF.